This T cell receptor (beta chain) was identified during a study of technical replicates of blood from several donors. Sequenced by immunoSEQ multiplex PCR; TCRdb stores in-frame clones only, minus some. The sample lists 65,000 to 90,000 clones, about 92% seen once, with 0.2% to 0.25% in the top ten. This CDR3 comprises 17 residues. Between the trimmed V and J ends, which lost 4 bases and 5 bases, there was a span of 21 bases. From germline, CDR1 is MGHRA and CDR2 YSYEKL. This chain connects TRBV4-1 to TRBJ1-5; D is perhaps TRBD1 (5 bases). This receptor was obtained from a human donor in good health. The sample taken for sequencing was T cells isolated from PBMCs. CDR3: CASSLRQFSTSYQPQHF. CDR3 DNA: TGCGCCAGCAGCCTTAGACAGTTCTCGACTAGTTATCAGCCCCAGCATTTT.